The sequence of this TCR beta chain was determined in a study of shared clonotypes between healthy human individuals. Study-wide findings and caveats: Only blood was sampled, and tissue TCR repertoires likely differ from blood ones. Clonotype sharing across a few donors was observed for about 4.8% of naive CD4 clonotypes.

The CDR3 spans 16 residues. CDR1 is LNHNV and CDR2 is YYDKDF in the germline V gene (reference sequence). With 4 bases clipped from V and 6 bases from J, the junction kept 12 bases outside the gene matches. Each subset's genomic DNA was split evenly across several immunoSEQ plates. Template for every sorted-subset replicate PCR totaled approximately 0.2 ug DNA, 25,000 to 35,000 T cell genomes. Assay: immunoSEQ multiplex PCR; the TCRdb copy retains only in-frame clones and omits some. Of more than 1,200,000 clones in the sample, about 98.5% are singletons; the top ten hold 0.3% to 0.45%. Notes on this clone: Its specificity is unknown.

The clonotype was recovered from a man aged 30-40 years in good health. What was sequenced was naive CD4+ T cells sorted from blood. Subset described: CD45RA+ positively selected. The J gene is TRBJ1-5, the V gene TRBV15; 7 nucleotides align to TRBD1. The CDR3 DNA reads as TGTGCCACCAGCAATCCACGCAGGGGGGGTTCTCAGCCCCAGCATTTT. It codes for CATSNPRRGGSQPQHF.